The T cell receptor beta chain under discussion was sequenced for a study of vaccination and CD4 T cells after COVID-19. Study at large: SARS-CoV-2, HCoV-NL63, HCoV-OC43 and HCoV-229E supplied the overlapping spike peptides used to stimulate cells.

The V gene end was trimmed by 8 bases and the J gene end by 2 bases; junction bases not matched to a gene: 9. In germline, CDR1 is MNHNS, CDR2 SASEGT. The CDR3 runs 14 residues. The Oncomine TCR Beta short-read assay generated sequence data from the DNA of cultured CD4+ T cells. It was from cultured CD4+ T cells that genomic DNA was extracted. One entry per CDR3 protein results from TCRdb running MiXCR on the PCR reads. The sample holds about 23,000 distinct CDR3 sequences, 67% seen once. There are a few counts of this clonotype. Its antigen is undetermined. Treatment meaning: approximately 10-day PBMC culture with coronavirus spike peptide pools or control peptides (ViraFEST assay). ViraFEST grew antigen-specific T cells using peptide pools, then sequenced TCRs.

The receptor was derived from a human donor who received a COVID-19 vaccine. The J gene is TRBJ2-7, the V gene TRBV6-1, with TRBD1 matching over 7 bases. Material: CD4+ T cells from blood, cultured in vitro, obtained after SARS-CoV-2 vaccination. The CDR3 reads CASPGPDRPYEQYF. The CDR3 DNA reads TGTGCCAGCCCCGGCCCGGACAGGCCCTACGAGCAGTACTTC.